The next 22 T cell receptor beta chains were all read from a single sample in a study of regulatory T cells in long-lasting Graves disease. Described time point: newly diagnosed GD, antithyroid drugs for less than 3 months. After RNA was extracted from PBMCs, the TCR library was made from it. According to the study, TCR beta libraries were built with iRepertoire HTBI primers and CDR3-region Arm-PCR. Each CDR3 protein gets one entry after TCRdb re-called the multiplex PCR reads with MiXCR. The repertoire holds some 220,000 distinct CDR3 sequences, with around 20% as singletons. This sample also belongs to another study, concerning T cells in Graves' hyperthyroidism and ophthalmopathy.

The sample was peripheral blood mononuclear cells (PBMCs), taken at new diagnosis, from a patient treated with antithyroid drugs. All receptors come from a woman in her twenties or thirties with Graves disease.

On this clonotype itself: With a far larger clone one base away, a read error is the likely cause. V is TRBV6-1 and J is TRBJ2-1; the D gene is possibly TRBD2 (6 bases). This CDR3 contains 14 residues. The V gene's germline CDR1 is MNHNS and CDR2 SASEGT. The ends were cut back, 2 bases at V and 9 bases at J, with 14 bases in the middle. The CDR3 DNA sequence: TGTGCCAGCAGTGAACGCGGGGCCAACGGTGAGCAGTTCTTC. This codes for CASSERGANGEQFF.

The sample holds many counts of this clonotype. This chain uses TRBV6-2 or TRBV6-3 with TRBJ1-5; D might be TRBD1 (6 bases). The germline V gene has CDR1 MNHEY and CDR2 SVGEGT. The CDR3 consists of 16 residues. The ends were cut back, 6 bases at V and 7 bases at J, with 22 bases in the middle. The chain's CDR3 is CASSPRAGENRQPQHF. As DNA, the CDR3 is TGTGCCAGCAGCCCGAGGGCAGGGGAAAACCGGCAGCCCCAGCATTTT.

This clonotype was detected many times. The chain couples TRBV11-2 to TRBJ1-4; D gene unclear. The germline V gene has CDR1 SGHAT and CDR2 FQNNGV. V gave up 5 bases and J gave up 0 bases, with 10 bases separating them. CDR3 length: 15 amino acids. The CDR3: CASSVNSATNEKLFF. The DNA of the CDR3 is TGTGCCAGCAGCGTCAACAGTGCAACTAATGAAAAACTGTTTTTT.

This clonotype was detected ten times or more. The chain uses TRBV7-2 and TRBJ2-5; D gene ambiguous. Germline V gives CDR1 SGHTA, CDR2 FQGNSA. V was cut by 5 bases and J by 5 bases, with 18 bases left in between. The CDR3 is 15 amino acids. Here the CDR3 DNA reads TGTGCCAGCAGCGCAGAACCCGGTGGTTGGGAGACCCAGTACTTC. It translates to CASSAEPGGWETQYF.

This clonotype has a count of ten or more. The J gene is TRBJ1-5, the V gene TRBV28, with unresolved D. The V end was cut by 7 bases, the J end by 3 bases, with 16 bases between. This CDR3 has 15 residues. CDR1 is MDHEN and CDR2 is SYDVKM in the germline V gene. The CDR3 coding sequence is TGTGCCAGCACCAACTTCTTCCGGGACAATCAGCCCCAGCATTTT. It encodes CASTNFFRDNQPQHF.

This clonotype appeared a few times. The gene calls are TRBV28 and TRBJ2-3; either TRBD1 or TRBD2 may fit D (5 bases each). The end of the DNA aligns better with TRBJ2-7, so the J call may be wrong. The germline V gene encodes CDR1 MDHEN and CDR2 SYDVKM. The CDR3 runs 14 residues. CDR3: CASSSPGPRSGQYF. The CDR3 DNA follows: TGTGCCAGCAGCTCTCCGGGACCCCGCAGCGGGCAGTACTTC.

This clonotype has just a few counts. The rearrangement links TRBV10-1 to TRBJ2-5; unclear D gene. V was pared by 8 bases and J by 4 bases, with 14 bases between. Germline V gene data show CDR1 as WNHNN and CDR2 as SYGVQD (reference sequence). The CDR3 runs 13 residues. The CDR3 sequence is CASQAALRETQYF. CDR3 DNA sequence: TGCGCCAGCCAAGCCGCCTTGCGAGAGACCCAGTACTTC.

This clonotype was observed at least ten times. The CDR3 here is CASSFDRGQGEAFF. The CDR3 region has the DNA TGTGCCAGCAGCTTCGACAGGGGTCAAGGTGAAGCTTTCTTT. The chain combines TRBV13 with TRBJ1-1; TRBD1 agrees at 8 bases. The CDR3 loop spans 14 amino acids. Germline V CDR1 and CDR2: PRHDT, FYEKMQ (reference sequence). V lost 3 bases to trimming and J lost 7 bases; unmatched junction nucleotides: 7.

This clonotype was detected many times. This sequence joins TRBV10-3 and TRBJ2-1; D is unclear. The CDR3 loop spans 11 amino acids. Germline CDR1 reads ENHRY; CDR2 reads SYGVKD. V was pared by 8 bases and J by 5 bases, with 7 bases between. This chain's CDR3 is CAILRHNEQFF. The CDR3 DNA is TGTGCCATCTTACGCCACAATGAGCAGTTCTTC.

This clonotype was observed a handful of times. This sequence joins TRBV9 and TRBJ2-2; a weak D match, TRBD1 (6 bases). This CDR3 spans 17 amino acids. Trimming removed 10 bases from V and 1 base from J, with 23 bases in between. The germline gives CDR1 SGDLS, CDR2 YYNGEE. CDR3 residues: CAGPETPDRRNTGELFF. Written as DNA, the CDR3 is TGTGCCGGACCTGAGACCCCCGACAGGAGGAACACCGGGGAGCTGTTTTTT.

This clonotype has ten or more counts. The chain couples TRBV12-3 or TRBV12-4 to TRBJ2-3; TRBD2 is a possible D gene (6 bases). This CDR3 comprises 13 residues. Between the trimmed V and J ends, which lost 6 bases and 6 bases, there was a span of 13 bases. The CDR3 bases are TGTGCCAGCAGCCAACGGGGGACCGATACGCAGTATTTT. It is translated as CASSQRGTDTQYF.

There are many counts of this clonotype. V gene TRBV19 combines with J gene TRBJ2-5; either TRBD1 or TRBD2 may supply D (5 bases each). Trimming took 1 base from V and 1 from J, leaving 16 bases between them. The germline CDR1 and CDR2 sequences are LNHDA and SQIVND (reference sequence). The CDR3 spans 17 residues. The CDR3 spells CASSIGSRGLTQETQYF. Written as DNA, the CDR3 is TGTGCCAGTAGTATAGGTTCCCGGGGCCTAACCCAAGAGACCCAGTACTTC.

This clonotype has ten or more counts. The V and J genes are TRBV6-2 or TRBV6-3 and TRBJ1-6, with 7 bases identical to TRBD1. Germline CDR1 reads MNHEY; CDR2 reads SVGEGT. J was trimmed by 5 bases and V by 8 bases; bases with no gene match: 9. The CDR3 runs to 15 residues. The CDR3 is CASRRPGTDNSPLHF. DNA of the CDR3: TGTGCCAGCCGAAGGCCAGGGACAGATAATTCACCCCTCCACTTT.

This clonotype was seen many times. The chain is built from TRBV19 and TRBJ2-1; no clear D. This CDR3 contains 14 residues. From germline, CDR1 is LNHDA and CDR2 SQIVND (reference sequence). The germline V and J ends were trimmed by 5 bases and 3 bases, with 11 bases remaining between them. The CDR3 DNA sequence: TGTGCCAGTAGTCCAGCGAGATTCTACAATGAGCAGTTCTTC. Its translation: CASSPARFYNEQFF.

In regard to this clonotype: The germline gene is not matched at one end of the junction; a read error may be the cause. This sequence joins TRBV11-2 and TRBJ2-1; TRBD2 matches at 7 bases. Per germline, CDR1 SGHAT and CDR2 FQNNGV. This CDR3 has 18 amino acids. The CDR3 region is CASSQDPGWGGSYNEQFF. For the CDR3, the DNA is TGCGCCAGCAGCCAAGATCCCGGCTGGGGGGGCTCCTACAATGAGCAGTTCTTC.

This clonotype was seen at least ten times. J is TRBJ2-7 and V is TRBV5-1; 11 bases agree with TRBD2. The trim removed 4 bases at V and 5 bases at J, leaving 23 bases unmatched. This CDR3 spans 20 amino acids. Germline values: CDR1 SGHRS, CDR2 YFSETQ. The CDR3 sequence is CASSPKSRLAGRKPVHEQYF. The CDR3 DNA reads TGCGCCAGCAGCCCGAAATCGAGACTAGCGGGGAGAAAACCAGTACACGAGCAGTACTTC. Based on the CDR3 plus reference TRBV5-1 and TRBJ2-7, the full variable domain is KAGVTQTPRYLIKTRGQQVTLSCSPISGHRSVSWYQQTPGQGLQFLFEYFSETQRNKGNFPGRFSGRQFSNSRSEMNVSTLELGDSALYLCASSPKSRLAGRKPVHEQYFGPGTRLTVT.

In this sample, this clonotype turned up many times. The chain links TRBV15 to TRBJ1-2; D possibly corresponds to TRBD1 (5 bases). The germline V gene has CDR1 LNHNV and CDR2 YYDKDF (reference sequence). The V end was cut by 5 bases, the J end by 6 bases, with 13 bases between. The CDR3 sequence is 13 residues long. CDR3 region: CATSPRGGDGYTF. The CDR3 nucleotides read TGTGCCACCAGCCCGCGGGGCGGGGATGGCTACACCTTC.

This clonotype was counted many times. The V and J genes are TRBV29-1 and TRBJ2-1, with 8 bases lining up with TRBD2. CDR1 is SQVTM and CDR2 is ANQGSEA in the germline V gene. V lost 2 bases, J lost 9 bases, and 15 bases stayed unmatched. This CDR3 has 16 amino acids. CDR3 residues: CSVEYPGTGGPGEQFF. The CDR3 bases are TGCAGCGTTGAATATCCGGGGACGGGAGGGCCGGGTGAGCAGTTCTTC.

The rearrangement links TRBV18 to TRBJ1-3; D is ambiguous. The CDR3 runs to 16 residues. Per the germline V gene, CDR1 is KGHSH and CDR2 is LQKENI. The V gene lost 3 bases and the J gene lost 0 bases, with 12 bases spanning the gap. This CDR3 is CASSPRADLSGNTIYF. The CDR3 nucleotides read TGTGCCAGCTCACCGCGCGCGGACCTCTCTGGAAACACCATATATTTT.

Many counts were recorded for this clonotype. This chain joins TRBV19 and TRBJ1-5; tentatively, D is TRBD1 (5 bases). Trimming shortened V by 3 bases and J by 2 bases, and 11 bases separated the two germline ends. This CDR3 contains 15 residues. The germline CDR1 and CDR2 sequences are LNHDA and SQIVND (reference sequence). As DNA, the CDR3 is TGTGCCAGTAGTATGGGACCGGCTGGCAATCAGCCCCAGCATTTT. This gives the protein CASSMGPAGNQPQHF. Full variable domain (rest looked up from reference TRBV19 and TRBJ1-5): DGGITQSPKYLFRKEGQNVTLSCEQNLNHDAMYWYRQDPGQGLRLIYYSQIVNDFQKGDIAEGYSVSREKKESFPLTVTSAQKNPTAFYLCASSMGPAGNQPQHFGDGTRLSIL.

This clonotype was seen at least ten times. The chain is built from TRBV28 and TRBJ2-2, with a tentative D call TRBD2 (6 bases). CDR3 size: 15 residues. Trimming stripped 6 bases from V and 6 bases from J, with 17 bases between. Germline values: CDR1 MDHEN, CDR2 SYDVKM. The DNA for the CDR3 is TGTGCCAGCAGAAAAGGAGGGGTTAGGGCCGGGGAGCTGTTTTTT. It codes for CASRKGGVRAGELFF.

For this clonotype: A far larger clone is just one base off, so this is likely a read error. CDR3 DNA: TGTGCCAGCAATTCGGTTAATTCGGGCGAGCAGTACTTC. It encodes CASNSVNSGEQYF. The chain recombines TRBV27 with TRBJ2-3; unclear D gene. The DNA end is a closer match to TRBJ2-7, so the J assignment may be wrong. The CDR3 is 13 residues long. Germline loops: CDR1 MNHEY, CDR2 SMNVEV (reference sequence).